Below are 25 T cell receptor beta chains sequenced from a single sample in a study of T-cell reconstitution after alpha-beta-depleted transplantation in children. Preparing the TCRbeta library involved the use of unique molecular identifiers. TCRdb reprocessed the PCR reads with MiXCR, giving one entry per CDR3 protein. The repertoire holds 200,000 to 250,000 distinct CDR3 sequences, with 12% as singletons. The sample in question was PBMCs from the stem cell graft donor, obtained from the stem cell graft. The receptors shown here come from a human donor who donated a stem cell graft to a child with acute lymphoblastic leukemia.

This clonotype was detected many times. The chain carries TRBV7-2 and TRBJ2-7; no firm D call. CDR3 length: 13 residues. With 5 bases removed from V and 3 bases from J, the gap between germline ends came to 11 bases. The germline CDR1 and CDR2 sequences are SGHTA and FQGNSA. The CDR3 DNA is TGTGCCAGCAGCCTATACAGAGACTACGAGCAGTACTTC. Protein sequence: CASSLYRDYEQYF.

The CDR3 DNA sequence: TGTGCCTGGAGTGTACACACATCAGGTAACACTGAAGCTTTCTTT. This codes for CAWSVHTSGNTEAFF. The chain joins TRBV30 to TRBJ1-1; D ambiguous. Deletions cut 0 bases from V and 2 bases from J, with 13 bases between. This CDR3 is 15 amino acids long. Germline V gene lookup returns CDR1 GTSNPN and CDR2 SVGIG (reference sequence).

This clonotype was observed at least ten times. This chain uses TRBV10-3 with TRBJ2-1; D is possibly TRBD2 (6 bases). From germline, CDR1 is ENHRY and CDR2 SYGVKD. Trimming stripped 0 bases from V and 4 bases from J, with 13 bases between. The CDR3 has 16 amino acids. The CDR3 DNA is TGTGCCATCAGTGAGTCAATGGCGGGGTTTTACAATGAGCAGTTCTTC. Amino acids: CAISESMAGFYNEQFF.

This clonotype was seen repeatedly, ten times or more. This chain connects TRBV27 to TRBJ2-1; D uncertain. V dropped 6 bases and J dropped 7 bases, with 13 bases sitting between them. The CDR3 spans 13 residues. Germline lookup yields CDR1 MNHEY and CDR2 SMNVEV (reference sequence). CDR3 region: CASRVLRRNEQFF. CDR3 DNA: TGTGCCAGCAGAGTTTTGCGAAGGAATGAGCAGTTCTTC.

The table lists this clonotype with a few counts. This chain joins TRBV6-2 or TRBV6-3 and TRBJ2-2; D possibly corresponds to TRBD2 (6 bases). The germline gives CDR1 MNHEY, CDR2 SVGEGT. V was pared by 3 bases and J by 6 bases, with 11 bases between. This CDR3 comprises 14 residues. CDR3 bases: TGTGCCAGCAGTTATGGGGACTTCGCCGGGGAGCTGTTTTTT. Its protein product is CASSYGDFAGELFF.

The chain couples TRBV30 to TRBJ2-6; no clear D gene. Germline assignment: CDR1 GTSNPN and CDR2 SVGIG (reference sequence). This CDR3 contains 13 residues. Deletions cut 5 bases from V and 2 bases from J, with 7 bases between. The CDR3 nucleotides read TGTGCCTGGGAGAACCCTGGGGCCAACGTCCTGACTTTC. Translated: CAWENPGANVLTF.

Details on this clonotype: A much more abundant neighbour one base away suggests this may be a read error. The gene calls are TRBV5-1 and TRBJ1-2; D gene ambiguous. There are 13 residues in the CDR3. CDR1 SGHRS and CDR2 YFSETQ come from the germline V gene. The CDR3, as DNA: TGCGCCAGCAGCTCCGCCGGGATCTATCGCTACACCTTC. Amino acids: CASSSAGIYRYTF.

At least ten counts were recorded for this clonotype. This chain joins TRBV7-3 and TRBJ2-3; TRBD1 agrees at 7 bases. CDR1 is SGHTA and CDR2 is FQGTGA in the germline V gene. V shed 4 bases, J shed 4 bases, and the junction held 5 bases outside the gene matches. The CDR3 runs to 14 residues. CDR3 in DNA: TGTGCCAGCAGCTCGACAGGGTTTGCAGATACGCAGTATTTT. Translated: CASSSTGFADTQYF.

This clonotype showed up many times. The CDR3 bases are TGCGCCAGCAGCCAAGAAACAGTTAGTTCACCCCTCCACTTT. This gives the protein CASSQETVSSPLHF. This rearrangement joins TRBV4-1 to TRBJ1-6; no firm D call. The V gene lost 0 bases and the J gene lost 9 bases, with 9 bases spanning the gap. The CDR3 runs to 14 residues. In germline, CDR1 is MGHRA, CDR2 YSYEKL.

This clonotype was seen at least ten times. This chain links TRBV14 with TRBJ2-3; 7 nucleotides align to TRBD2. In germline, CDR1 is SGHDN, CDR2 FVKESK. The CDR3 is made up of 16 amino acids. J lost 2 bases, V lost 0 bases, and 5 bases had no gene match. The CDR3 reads CASSQEALAVTDTQYF. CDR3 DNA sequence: TGTGCCAGCAGCCAAGAAGCCCTAGCGGTCACAGATACGCAGTATTTT.

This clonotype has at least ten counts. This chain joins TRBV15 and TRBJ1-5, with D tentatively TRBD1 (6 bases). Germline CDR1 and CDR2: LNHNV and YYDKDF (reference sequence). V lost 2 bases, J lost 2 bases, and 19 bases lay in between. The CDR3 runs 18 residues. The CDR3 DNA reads TGTGCCACCAGCAGACTTCAAGACAGGCATGCAGGCAATCAGCCCCAGCATTTT. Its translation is CATSRLQDRHAGNQPQHF.

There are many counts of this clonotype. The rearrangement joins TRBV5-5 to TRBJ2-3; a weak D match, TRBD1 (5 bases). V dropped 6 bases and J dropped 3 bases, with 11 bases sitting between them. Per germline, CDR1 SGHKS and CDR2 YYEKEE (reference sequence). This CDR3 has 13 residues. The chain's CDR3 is CASTAQGTDTQYF. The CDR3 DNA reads TGTGCCAGCACTGCCCAGGGAACAGATACGCAGTATTTT.

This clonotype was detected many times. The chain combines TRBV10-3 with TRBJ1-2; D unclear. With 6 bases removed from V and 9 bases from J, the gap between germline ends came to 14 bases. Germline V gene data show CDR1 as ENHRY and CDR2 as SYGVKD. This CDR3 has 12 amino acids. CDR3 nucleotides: TGTGCCATCAGACGGGCAGAAGGTCGCTACACCTTC. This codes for CAIRRAEGRYTF.

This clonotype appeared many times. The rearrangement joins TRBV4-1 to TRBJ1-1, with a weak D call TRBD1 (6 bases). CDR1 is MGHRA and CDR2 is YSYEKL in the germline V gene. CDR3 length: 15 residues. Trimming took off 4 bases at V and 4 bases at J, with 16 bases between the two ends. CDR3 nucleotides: TGCGCCAGCAGCCCAAAGCCAGGGGTGGGCACTGAAGCTTTCTTT. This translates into CASSPKPGVGTEAFF.

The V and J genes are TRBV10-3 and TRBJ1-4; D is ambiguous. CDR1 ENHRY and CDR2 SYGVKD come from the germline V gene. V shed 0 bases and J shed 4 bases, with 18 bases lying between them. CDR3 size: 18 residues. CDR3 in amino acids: CAISESMFRQAVNEKLFF. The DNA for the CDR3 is TGTGCCATCAGTGAGTCGATGTTCAGGCAGGCCGTTAATGAAAAACTGTTTTTT.

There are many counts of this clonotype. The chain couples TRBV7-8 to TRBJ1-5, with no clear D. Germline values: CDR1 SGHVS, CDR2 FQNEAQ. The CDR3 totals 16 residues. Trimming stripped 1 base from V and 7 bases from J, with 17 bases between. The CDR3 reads CASSLVGGVVEQPQHF. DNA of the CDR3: TGTGCCAGCAGCTTAGTAGGTGGGGTGGTGGAGCAGCCCCAGCATTTT.

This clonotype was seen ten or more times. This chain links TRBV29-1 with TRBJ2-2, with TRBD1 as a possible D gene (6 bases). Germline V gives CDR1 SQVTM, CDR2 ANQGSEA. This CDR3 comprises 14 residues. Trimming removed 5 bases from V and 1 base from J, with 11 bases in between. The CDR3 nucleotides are TGCAGCGTTTTGGCCAGGGGGAACACCGGGGAGCTGTTTTTT. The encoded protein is CSVLARGNTGELFF.

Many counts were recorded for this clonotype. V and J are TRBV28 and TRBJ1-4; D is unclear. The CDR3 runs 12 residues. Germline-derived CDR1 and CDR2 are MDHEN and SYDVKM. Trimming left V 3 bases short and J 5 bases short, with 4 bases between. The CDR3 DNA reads TGTGCCAGCAGTTTGATGAATGAAAAACTGTTTTTT. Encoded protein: CASSLMNEKLFF.

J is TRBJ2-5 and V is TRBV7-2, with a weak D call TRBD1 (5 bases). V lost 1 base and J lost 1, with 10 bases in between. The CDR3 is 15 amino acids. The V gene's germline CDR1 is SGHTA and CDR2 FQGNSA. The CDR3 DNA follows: TGTGCCAGCAGCTTAGGCCCAGGGCCCCAAGAGACCCAGTACTTC. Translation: CASSLGPGPQETQYF. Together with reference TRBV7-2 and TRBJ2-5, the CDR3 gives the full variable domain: GAGVSQSPSNKVTEKGKDVELRCDPISGHTALYWYRQSLGQGLEFLIYFQGNSAPDKSGLPSDRFSAERTGGSVSTLTIQRTQQEDSAVYLCASSLGPGPQETQYFGPGTRLLVL.

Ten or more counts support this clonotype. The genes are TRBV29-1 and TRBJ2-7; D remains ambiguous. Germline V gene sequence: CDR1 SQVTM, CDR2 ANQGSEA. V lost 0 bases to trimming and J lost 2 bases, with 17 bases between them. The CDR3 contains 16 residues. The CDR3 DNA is TGCAGCGTTGAAGATCCAGAAGGGAAGGGTACCTACGAGCAGTACTTC. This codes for CSVEDPEGKGTYEQYF.

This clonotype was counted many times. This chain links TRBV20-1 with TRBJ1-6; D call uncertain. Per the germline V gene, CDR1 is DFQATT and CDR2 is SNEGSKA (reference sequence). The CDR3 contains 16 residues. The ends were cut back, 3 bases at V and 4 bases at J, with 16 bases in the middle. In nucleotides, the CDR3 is TGCAGTGCTAGCAGCTTCCCTTCTACTTATAATTCACCCCTCCACTTT. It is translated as CSASSFPSTYNSPLHF.

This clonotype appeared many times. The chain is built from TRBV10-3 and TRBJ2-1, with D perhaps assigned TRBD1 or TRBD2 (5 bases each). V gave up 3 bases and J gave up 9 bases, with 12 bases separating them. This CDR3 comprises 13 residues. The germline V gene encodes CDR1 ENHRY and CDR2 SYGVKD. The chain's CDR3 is CAISETRDGEQFF. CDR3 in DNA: TGTGCCATCAGTGAAACGAGGGACGGTGAGCAGTTCTTC.

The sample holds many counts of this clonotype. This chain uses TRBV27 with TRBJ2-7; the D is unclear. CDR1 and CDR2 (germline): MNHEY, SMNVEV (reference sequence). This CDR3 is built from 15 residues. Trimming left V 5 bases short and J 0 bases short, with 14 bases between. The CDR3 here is CASSPNGRRSYEQYF. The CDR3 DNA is TGTGCCAGCAGTCCCAACGGACGGCGCTCCTACGAGCAGTACTTC.

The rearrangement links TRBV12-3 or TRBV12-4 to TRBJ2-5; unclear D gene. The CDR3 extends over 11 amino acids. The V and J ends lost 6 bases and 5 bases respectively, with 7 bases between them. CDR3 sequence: CASRVGETQYF. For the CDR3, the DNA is TGTGCCAGCAGGGTCGGGGAGACCCAGTACTTC.

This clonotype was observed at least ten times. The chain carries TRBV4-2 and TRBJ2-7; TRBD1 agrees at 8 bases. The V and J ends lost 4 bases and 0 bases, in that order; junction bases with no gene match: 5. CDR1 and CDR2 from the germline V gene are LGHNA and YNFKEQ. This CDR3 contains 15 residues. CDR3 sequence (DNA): TGTGCCAGCAGCCCGGACAGGGCCTTCTCCTACGAGCAGTACTTC. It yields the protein CASSPDRAFSYEQYF.